This TCR beta chain was sequenced for a study of T cells in Graves' hyperthyroidism and ophthalmopathy. Study-wide points: Peripheral blood also featured most of the thyroid clonotypes expanded above 0.001. Ophthalmopathy, as predicted by the model, came a median roughly 6.8 months after the prediction.

Germline V gene sequence: CDR1 MNHNS, CDR2 SASEGT. V shed 2 bases, J shed 3 bases, and the junction held 6 bases outside the gene matches. The CDR3 loop spans 16 amino acids. Fresh peripheral blood, around 9.5 ml, yielded the PBMCs. This clonotype has only a few counts. The antigen remains unidentified. The investigators amplified TCR beta CDR3 regions from RNA transcripts. During a first-round RT-PCR of the TCR CDR3, the HTBI primer set was used. MiXCR, applied by TCRdb to the multiplex PCR reads, yields one record per CDR3 protein. The table lists a few hundred thousand distinct CDR3 sequences, around 14% of them singletons.

Sequences were obtained from blood. This TCR was sampled from a woman aged 25-40 years with Graves' hyperthyroidism. V gene TRBV6-1 combines with J gene TRBJ2-3, with 9 bases matching TRBD1. CDR3 loop: CASSESPGQGTDTQYF. The CDR3 DNA is TGTGCCAGCAGTGAATCACCGGGACAGGGAACAGATACGCAGTATTTT.